Sequencing of this T cell receptor (beta chain) was carried out in a study of cytomegalovirus exposure and HLA in healthy donors. Trimming at V came to 3 bases and at J to 5 bases, leaving 10 bases not matched to a gene. This CDR3 has 15 amino acids. Germline values: CDR1 SGHNT, CDR2 YYREEE (reference sequence). It was with 60 Vbeta and 13 Jbeta primers that the PCR ran. Produced via immunoSEQ multiplex PCR; TCRdb's table is partial and in-frame only. The repertoire includes about 170,000 clones, almost 80% of them detected once, and about 1% sits in the top ten. The chain employs TRBV5-4 and TRBJ2-7; 8 bases align to TRBD1. The sample consisted of PBMCs. The sequence derives from a woman aged 50 to 60 in good health and CMV-seropositive. CDR3 region: CASSSSGQGIHEQYF. CDR3 nucleotide sequence: TGTGCCAGCAGCTCCTCCGGACAGGGAATCCACGAGCAGTACTTC.